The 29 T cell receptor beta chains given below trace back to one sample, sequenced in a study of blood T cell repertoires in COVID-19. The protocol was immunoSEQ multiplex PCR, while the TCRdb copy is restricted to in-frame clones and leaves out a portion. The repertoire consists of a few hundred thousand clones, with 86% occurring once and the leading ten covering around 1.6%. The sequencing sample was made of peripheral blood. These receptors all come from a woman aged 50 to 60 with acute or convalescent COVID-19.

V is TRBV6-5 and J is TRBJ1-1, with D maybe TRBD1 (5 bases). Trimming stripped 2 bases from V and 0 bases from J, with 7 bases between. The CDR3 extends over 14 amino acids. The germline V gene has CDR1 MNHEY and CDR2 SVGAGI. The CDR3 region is CASSYETVNTEAFF. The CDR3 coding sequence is TGTGCCAGCAGTTACGAGACAGTGAACACTGAAGCTTTCTTT.

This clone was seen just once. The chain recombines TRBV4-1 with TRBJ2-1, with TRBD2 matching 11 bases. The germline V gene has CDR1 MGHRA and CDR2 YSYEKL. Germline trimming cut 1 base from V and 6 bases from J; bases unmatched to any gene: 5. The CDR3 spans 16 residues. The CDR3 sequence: CASSQGGLADPNEQFF. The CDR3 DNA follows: TGCGCCAGCAGCCAAGGGGGACTAGCGGACCCCAATGAGCAGTTCTTC.

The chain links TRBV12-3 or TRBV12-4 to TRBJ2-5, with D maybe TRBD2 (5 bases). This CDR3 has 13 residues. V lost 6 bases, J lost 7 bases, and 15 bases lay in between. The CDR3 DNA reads TGTGCCAGCAGCCCGGGGTGGGCATGGACCCAGTACTTC. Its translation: CASSPGWAWTQYF.

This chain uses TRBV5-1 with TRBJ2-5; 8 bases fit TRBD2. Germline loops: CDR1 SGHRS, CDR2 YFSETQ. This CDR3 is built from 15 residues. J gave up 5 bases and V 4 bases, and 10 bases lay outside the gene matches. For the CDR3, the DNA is TGCGCCAGCAGCCCCGGGGGGGGTATCGCGGAGACCCAGTACTTC. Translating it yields CASSPGGGIAETQYF.

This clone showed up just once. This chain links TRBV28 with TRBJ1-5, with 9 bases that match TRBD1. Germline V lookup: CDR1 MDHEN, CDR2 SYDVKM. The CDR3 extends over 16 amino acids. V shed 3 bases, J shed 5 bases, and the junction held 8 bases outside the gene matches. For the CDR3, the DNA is TGTGCCAGCAGTTTGAGGGGGTACAGGGGGCATCAGCCCCAGCATTTT. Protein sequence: CASSLRGYRGHQPQHF. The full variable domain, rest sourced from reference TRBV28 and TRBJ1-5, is DVKVTQSSRYLVKRTGEKVFLECVQDMDHENMFWYRQDPGLGLRLIYFSYDVKMKEKGDIPEGYSVSREKKERFSLILESASTNQTSMYLCASSLRGYRGHQPQHFGDGTRLSIL.

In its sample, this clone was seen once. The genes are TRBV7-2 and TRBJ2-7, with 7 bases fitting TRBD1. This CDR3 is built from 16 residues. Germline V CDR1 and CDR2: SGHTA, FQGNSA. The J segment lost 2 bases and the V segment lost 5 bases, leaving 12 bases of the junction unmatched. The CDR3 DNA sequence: TGTGCCAGCAGCCCCTCTGCCGGGACAGCGACCTACGAGCAGTACTTC. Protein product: CASSPSAGTATYEQYF.

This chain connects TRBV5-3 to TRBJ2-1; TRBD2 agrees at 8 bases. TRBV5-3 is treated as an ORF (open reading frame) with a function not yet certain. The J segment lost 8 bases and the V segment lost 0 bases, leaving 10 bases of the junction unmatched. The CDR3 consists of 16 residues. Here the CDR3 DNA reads TGTGCCAGAAGCTTGGTAGCGGGACTCCCCTTCCATGAGCAGTTCTTC. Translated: CARSLVAGLPFHEQFF.

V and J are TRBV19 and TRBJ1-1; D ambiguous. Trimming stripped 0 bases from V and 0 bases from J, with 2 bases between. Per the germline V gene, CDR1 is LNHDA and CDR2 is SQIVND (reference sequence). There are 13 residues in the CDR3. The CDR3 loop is CASSIDMNTEAFF. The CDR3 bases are TGTGCCAGTAGTATAGACATGAACACTGAAGCTTTCTTT.

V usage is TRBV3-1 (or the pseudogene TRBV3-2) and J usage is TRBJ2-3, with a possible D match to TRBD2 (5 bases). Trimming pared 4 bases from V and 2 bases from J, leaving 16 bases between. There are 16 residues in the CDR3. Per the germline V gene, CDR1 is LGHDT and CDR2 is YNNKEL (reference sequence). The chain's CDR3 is CASSPWEAEATDTQYF. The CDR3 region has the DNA TGTGCCAGCAGCCCCTGGGAAGCGGAGGCCACAGATACGCAGTATTTT.

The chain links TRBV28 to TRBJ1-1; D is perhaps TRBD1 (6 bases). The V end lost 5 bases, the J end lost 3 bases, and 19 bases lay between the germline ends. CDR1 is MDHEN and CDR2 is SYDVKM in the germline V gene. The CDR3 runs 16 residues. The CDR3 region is CASSATMGADDTEAFF. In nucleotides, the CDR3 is TGTGCCAGCAGTGCCACCATGGGGGCTGATGACACTGAAGCTTTCTTT.

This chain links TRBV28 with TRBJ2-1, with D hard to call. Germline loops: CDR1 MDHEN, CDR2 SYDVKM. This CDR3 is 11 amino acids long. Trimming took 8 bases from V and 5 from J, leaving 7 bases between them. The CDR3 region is CASHSDNEQFF. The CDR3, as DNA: TGTGCCAGCCATTCGGACAATGAGCAGTTCTTC.

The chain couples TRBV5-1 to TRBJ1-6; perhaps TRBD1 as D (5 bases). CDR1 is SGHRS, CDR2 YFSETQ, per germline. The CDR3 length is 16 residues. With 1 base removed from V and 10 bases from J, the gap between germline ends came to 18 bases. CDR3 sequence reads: CASSLSEDKGGSPLHF. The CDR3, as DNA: TGCGCCAGCAGCTTGAGCGAGGACAAGGGAGGCTCACCCCTCCACTTT.

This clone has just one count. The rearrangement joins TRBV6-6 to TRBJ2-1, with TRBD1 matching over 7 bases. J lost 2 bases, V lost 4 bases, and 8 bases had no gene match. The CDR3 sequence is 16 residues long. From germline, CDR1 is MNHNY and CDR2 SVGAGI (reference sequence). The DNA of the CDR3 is TGTGCCAGCAGTTCCGCCGACAGGGACGCCTACAATGAGCAGTTCTTC. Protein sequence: CASSSADRDAYNEQFF.

The CDR3 here is CASSLETTSTDTQYF. The CDR3 nucleotides read TGTGCCAGCAGCTTGGAGACCACTAGCACAGATACGCAGTATTTT. The gene calls are TRBV7-6 and TRBJ2-3, with D unclear. V was cut by 3 bases and J by 0 bases, with 10 bases left in between. There are 15 residues in the CDR3. Germline V gives CDR1 SGHVS, CDR2 FNYEAQ.

The CDR3 protein is CASSPLAGGTDTQYF. In nucleotides, the CDR3 is TGCGCCAGCAGTCCCCTAGCGGGAGGGACAGATACGCAGTATTTT. J is TRBJ2-3 and V is TRBV5-1, with 12 bases identical to TRBD2. Per the germline V gene, CDR1 is SGHRS and CDR2 is YFSETQ. The CDR3 has 15 amino acids. The V and J ends lost 5 bases and 3 bases, in that order; junction bases with no gene match: 4.

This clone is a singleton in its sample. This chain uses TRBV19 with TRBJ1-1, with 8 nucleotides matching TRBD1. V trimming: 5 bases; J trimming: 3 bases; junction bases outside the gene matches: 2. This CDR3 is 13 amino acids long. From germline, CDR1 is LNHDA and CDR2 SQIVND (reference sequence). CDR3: CASSSDRDTEAFF. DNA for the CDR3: TGTGCCAGTAGTTCGGACAGGGACACTGAAGCTTTCTTT.

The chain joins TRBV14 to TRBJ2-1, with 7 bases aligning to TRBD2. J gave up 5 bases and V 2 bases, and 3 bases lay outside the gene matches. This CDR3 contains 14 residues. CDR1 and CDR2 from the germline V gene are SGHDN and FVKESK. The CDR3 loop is CASSQQLADNEQFF. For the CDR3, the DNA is TGTGCCAGCAGCCAACAGCTAGCGGACAATGAGCAGTTCTTC.

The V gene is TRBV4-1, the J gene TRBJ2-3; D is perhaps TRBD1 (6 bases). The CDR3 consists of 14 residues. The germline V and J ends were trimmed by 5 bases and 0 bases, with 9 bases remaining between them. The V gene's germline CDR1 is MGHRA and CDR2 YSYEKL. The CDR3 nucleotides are TGCGCCAGCAGCGCCAGGGGTAGCACAGATACGCAGTATTTT. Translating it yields CASSARGSTDTQYF.

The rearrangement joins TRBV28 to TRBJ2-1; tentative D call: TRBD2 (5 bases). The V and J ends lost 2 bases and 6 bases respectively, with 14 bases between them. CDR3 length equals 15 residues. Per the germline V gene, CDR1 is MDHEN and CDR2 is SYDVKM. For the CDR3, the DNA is TGTGCCAGCAGTTTAGTGTACCTAGCCGGCAATGAGCAGTTCTTC. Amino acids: CASSLVYLAGNEQFF.

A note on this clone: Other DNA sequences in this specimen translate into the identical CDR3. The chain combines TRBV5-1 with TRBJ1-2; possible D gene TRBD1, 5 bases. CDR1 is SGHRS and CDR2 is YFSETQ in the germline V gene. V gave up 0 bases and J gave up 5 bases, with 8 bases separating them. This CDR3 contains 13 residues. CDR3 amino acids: CASSLGQSYGYTF. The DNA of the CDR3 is TGCGCCAGCAGCTTGGGACAGTCTTATGGCTACACCTTC.

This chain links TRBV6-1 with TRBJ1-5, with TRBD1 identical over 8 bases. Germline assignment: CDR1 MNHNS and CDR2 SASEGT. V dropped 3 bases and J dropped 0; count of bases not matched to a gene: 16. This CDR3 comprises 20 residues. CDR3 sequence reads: CASSDPQGENPYNSNQPQHF. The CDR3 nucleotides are TGTGCCAGCAGTGACCCACAGGGGGAGAACCCTTACAATAGCAATCAGCCCCAGCATTTT.

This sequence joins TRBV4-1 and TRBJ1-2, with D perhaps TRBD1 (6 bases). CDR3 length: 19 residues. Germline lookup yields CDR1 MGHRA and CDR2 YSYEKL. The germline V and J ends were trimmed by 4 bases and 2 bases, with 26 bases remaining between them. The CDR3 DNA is TGCGCCAGCAGCCCAAACGTCAGGGGCGGTGGGAAAGTGAACTATGGCTACACCTTC. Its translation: CASSPNVRGGGKVNYGYTF.

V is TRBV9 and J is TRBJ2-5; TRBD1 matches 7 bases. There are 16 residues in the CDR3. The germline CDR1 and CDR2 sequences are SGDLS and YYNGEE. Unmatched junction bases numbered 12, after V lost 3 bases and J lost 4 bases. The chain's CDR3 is CASSAYLTGTGETQYF. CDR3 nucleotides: TGTGCCAGCAGCGCTTACCTGACAGGGACGGGAGAGACCCAGTACTTC.

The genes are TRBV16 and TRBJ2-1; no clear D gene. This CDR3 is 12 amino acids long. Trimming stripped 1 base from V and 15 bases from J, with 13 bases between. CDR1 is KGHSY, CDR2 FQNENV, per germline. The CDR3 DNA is TGTGCCAGCAGCCAATTTGGCGGTACTGCGTTCTTC. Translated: CASSQFGGTAFF.

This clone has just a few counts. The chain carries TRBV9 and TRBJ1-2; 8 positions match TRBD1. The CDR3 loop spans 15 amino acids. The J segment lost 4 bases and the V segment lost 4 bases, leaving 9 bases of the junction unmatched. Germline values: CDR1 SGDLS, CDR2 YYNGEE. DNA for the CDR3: TGTGCCAGCAGCTCTCGGACAGGGACGGTCTATGGCTACACCTTC. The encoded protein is CASSSRTGTVYGYTF.

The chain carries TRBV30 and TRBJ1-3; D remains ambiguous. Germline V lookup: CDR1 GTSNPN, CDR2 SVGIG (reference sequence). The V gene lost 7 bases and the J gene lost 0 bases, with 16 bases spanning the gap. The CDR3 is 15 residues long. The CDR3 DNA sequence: TGTGCCTACGAAAGAGGCAGAAGCTCTGGAAACACCATATATTTT. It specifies CAYERGRSSGNTIYF.

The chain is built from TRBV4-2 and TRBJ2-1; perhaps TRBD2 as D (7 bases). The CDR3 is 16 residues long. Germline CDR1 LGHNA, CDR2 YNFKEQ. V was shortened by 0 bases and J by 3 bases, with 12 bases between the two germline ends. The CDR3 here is CASSQDRGRDYNEQFF. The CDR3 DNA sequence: TGTGCCAGCAGCCAAGATAGGGGGAGGGACTACAATGAGCAGTTCTTC.

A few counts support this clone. The CDR3 loop reads CASSPRDFYDGYTF. As DNA, the CDR3 is TGTGCCAGCAGCCCCCGAGATTTTTACGATGGCTACACCTTC. The J gene is TRBJ1-2, the V gene TRBV9; D is ambiguous. Looked up from germline, CDR1 is SGDLS and CDR2 is YYNGEE. This CDR3 is 14 amino acids long. Trimming cost V 4 bases and J 6 bases, with 16 bases left between them.

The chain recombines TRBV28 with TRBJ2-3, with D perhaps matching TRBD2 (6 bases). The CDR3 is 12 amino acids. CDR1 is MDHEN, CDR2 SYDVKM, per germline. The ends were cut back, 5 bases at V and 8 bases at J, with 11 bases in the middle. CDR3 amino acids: CASSRTIPTQYF. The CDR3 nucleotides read TGTGCCAGCAGTAGGACTATTCCTACGCAGTATTTT.